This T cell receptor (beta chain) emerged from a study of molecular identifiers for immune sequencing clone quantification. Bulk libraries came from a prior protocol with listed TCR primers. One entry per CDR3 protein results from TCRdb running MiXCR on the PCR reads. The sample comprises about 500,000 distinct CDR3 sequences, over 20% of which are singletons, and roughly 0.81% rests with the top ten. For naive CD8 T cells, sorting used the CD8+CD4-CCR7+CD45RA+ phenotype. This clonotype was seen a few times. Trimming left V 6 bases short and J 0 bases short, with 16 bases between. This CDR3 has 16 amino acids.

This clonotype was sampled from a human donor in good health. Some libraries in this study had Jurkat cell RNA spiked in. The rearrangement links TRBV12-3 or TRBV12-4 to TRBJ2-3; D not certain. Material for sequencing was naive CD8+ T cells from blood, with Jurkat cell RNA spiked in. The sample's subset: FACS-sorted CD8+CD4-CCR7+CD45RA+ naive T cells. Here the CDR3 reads CASRKTLGSSTDTQYF. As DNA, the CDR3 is TGTGCCAGCAGAAAGACCTTGGGTTCTAGCACAGATACGCAGTATTTT.